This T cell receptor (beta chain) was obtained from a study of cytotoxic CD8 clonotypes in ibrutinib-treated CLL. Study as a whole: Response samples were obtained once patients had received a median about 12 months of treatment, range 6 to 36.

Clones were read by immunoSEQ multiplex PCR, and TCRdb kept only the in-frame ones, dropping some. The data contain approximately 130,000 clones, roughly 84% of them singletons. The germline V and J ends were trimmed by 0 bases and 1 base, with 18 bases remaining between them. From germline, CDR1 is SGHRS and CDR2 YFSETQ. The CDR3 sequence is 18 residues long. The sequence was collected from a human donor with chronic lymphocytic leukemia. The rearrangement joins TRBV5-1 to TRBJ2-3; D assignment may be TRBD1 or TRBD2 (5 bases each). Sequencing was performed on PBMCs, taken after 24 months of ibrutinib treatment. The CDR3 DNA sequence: TGCGCCAGCAGCTTGGGCCCCTCCGGGGCGGCCCGCACAGATACGCAGTATTTT. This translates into CASSLGPSGAARTDTQYF.